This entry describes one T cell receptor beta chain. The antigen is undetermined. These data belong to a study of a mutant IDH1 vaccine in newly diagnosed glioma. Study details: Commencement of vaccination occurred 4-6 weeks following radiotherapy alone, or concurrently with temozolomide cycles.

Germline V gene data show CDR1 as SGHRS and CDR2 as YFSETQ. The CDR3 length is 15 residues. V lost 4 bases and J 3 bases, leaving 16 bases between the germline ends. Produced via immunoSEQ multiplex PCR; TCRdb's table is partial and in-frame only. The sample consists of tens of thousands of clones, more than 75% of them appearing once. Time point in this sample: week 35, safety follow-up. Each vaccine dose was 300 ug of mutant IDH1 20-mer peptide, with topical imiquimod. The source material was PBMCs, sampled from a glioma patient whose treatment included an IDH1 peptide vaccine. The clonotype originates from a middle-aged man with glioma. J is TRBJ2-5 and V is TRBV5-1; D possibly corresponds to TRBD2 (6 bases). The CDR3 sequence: CASSPLRTTEETQYF. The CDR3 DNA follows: TGCGCCAGCAGCCCTTTAAGGACTACGGAAGAGACCCAGTACTTC.